One and the same sample provided the 22 T cell receptor beta chains below, sequenced in a study of somatic mutations in cytotoxic T cells in rheumatoid arthritis. Sequencing was performed with immunoSEQ multiplex PCR; in TCRdb, only in-frame clones are kept and a portion is missing. In the table there are 15,000 or so clones, around 80% of which are singletons. Sequenced input: CD8+ T cells sorted from blood. Every receptor here comes from a woman aged 45-65 years with rheumatoid arthritis.

The CDR3 reads CASSPSGGSTDTQYF. The CDR3 DNA reads TGTGCCAGCAGCCCCAGCGGGGGCTCCACAGATACGCAGTATTTT. This rearrangement joins TRBV7-9 to TRBJ2-3, with TRBD2 identical over 8 bases. This CDR3 is 15 amino acids long. V trimming: 5 bases; J trimming: 2 bases; junction bases outside the gene matches: 6. Germline V gives CDR1 SEHNR, CDR2 FQNEAQ (reference sequence).

This rearrangement joins TRBV7-2 to TRBJ2-7; TRBD1 matches at 10 bases. With V trimmed by 7 bases and J by 3 bases, 9 bases remained unmatched. Germline V gene sequence: CDR1 SGHTA, CDR2 FQGNSA. The CDR3 spans 15 residues. Written as DNA, the CDR3 is TGTGCCAGCACCCTGACCGGGACAGGGGACTACGAGCAGTACTTC. It yields the protein CASTLTGTGDYEQYF.

V is TRBV5-1 and J is TRBJ2-2; 7 bases fit TRBD2. Germline values: CDR1 SGHRS, CDR2 YFSETQ. With 2 bases clipped from V and 0 bases from J, the junction kept 13 bases outside the gene matches. The CDR3 length is 19 residues. The DNA for the CDR3 is TGCGCCAGCAGCTTAATCGCCAGGGAGGGGTGGGCGAACACCGGGGAGCTGTTTTTT. Protein sequence: CASSLIAREGWANTGELFF.

This chain uses TRBV2 with TRBJ2-2, with D unresolved. This CDR3 region has 11 residues. Germline V gene data show CDR1 as SNHLY and CDR2 as FYNNEI. The germline V and J ends were trimmed by 6 bases and 5 bases, with 4 bases remaining between them. CDR3 sequence reads: CASSMTGELFF. DNA of the CDR3: TGTGCCAGCAGCATGACCGGGGAGCTGTTTTTT.

The J gene is TRBJ2-1, the V gene TRBV4-3; 8 bases are a match to TRBD2. In germline, CDR1 is LGHNA, CDR2 YSLEER. This CDR3 has 16 residues. V shed 4 bases and J 2 bases; nucleotides not matched to a gene: 7. The DNA for the CDR3 is TGCGCCAGCAGCCTCGGACTAGCTGACCCCTACAATGAGCAGTTCTTC. Its translation is CASSLGLADPYNEQFF.

The chain employs TRBV13 and TRBJ2-1; 9 nucleotides align to TRBD2. Germline V CDR1 and CDR2: PRHDT, FYEKMQ (reference sequence). The CDR3 is made up of 16 amino acids. V shed 2 bases, J shed 5 bases, and the junction held 7 bases outside the gene matches. The CDR3 spells CASSLLAGGGHNEQFF. In nucleotides, the CDR3 is TGTGCCAGCAGCTTACTGGCGGGAGGGGGGCACAATGAGCAGTTCTTC.

The gene calls are TRBV11-2 and TRBJ2-7; no reliable D call. This CDR3 contains 10 residues. CDR1 is SGHAT, CDR2 FQNNGV, per germline. V was trimmed by 4 bases and J by 9 bases, leaving 7 bases between them. CDR3 amino acids: CASSSGWQYF. The DNA for the CDR3 is TGTGCCAGCAGCTCCGGGTGGCAGTACTTC.

This sequence joins TRBV6-5 and TRBJ2-5, with unresolved D. The CDR3 is 13 residues long. The V gene's germline CDR1 is MNHEY and CDR2 SVGAGI. With 2 bases removed from V and 5 bases from J, the gap between germline ends came to 9 bases. The CDR3 DNA reads TGTGCCAGCAGTTACAACTCAGCGGAGACCCAGTACTTC. It translates to CASSYNSAETQYF.

The V and J genes are TRBV16 and TRBJ2-1; tentatively, D is TRBD2 (5 bases). This CDR3 spans 13 amino acids. Trimming shortened V by 1 base and J by 6 bases, and 7 bases separated the two germline ends. Germline-derived CDR1 and CDR2 are KGHSY and FQNENV. CDR3 loop: CASSQFRGNEQFF. The CDR3 nucleotides are TGTGCCAGCAGCCAATTTCGGGGCAATGAGCAGTTCTTC.

The rearrangement uses TRBV6-5 and TRBJ2-3; no clear D gene. The CDR3 spans 14 residues. V was pared by 0 bases and J by 2 bases, with 6 bases between. The germline CDR1 and CDR2 sequences are MNHEY and SVGAGI. The CDR3 sequence is CASSYSISTDTQYF. The DNA of the CDR3 is TGTGCCAGCAGTTACTCGATTTCCACAGATACGCAGTATTTT.

The chain links TRBV10-1 to TRBJ2-3; tentatively, D is TRBD1 (5 bases). CDR3 length equals 14 residues. Germline V gene sequence: CDR1 WNHNN, CDR2 SYGVQD (reference sequence). V was pared by 2 bases and J by 0 bases, with 6 bases between. CDR3 DNA: TGCGCCAGCAGTGAGGGGGCTAGCACAGATACGCAGTATTTT. The encoded protein is CASSEGASTDTQYF.

The chain combines TRBV2 with TRBJ1-1; the D gene is possibly TRBD1 (5 bases). Deletions cut 11 bases from V and 4 bases from J, with 11 bases between. CDR3 length: 11 amino acids. CDR1 and CDR2 from the germline V gene are SNHLY and FYNNEI. The CDR3 sequence is CAARGGTEAFF. DNA for the CDR3: TGTGCCGCCCGGGGCGGCACTGAAGCTTTCTTT.

V gene TRBV7-6 combines with J gene TRBJ2-2; TRBD1 or TRBD2 may be the D gene (5 bases each). Germline CDR1 is SGHVS and CDR2 is FNYEAQ. V shed 4 bases and J shed 7 bases, with 10 bases lying between them. The CDR3 totals 13 residues. The chain's CDR3 is CASSSWDGGELFF. The CDR3, as DNA: TGTGCCAGCAGCTCTTGGGACGGCGGGGAGCTGTTTTTT.

This clone was recorded only once. The chain is built from TRBV5-6 and TRBJ2-7, with unresolved D. With 0 bases removed from V and 5 bases from J, the gap between germline ends came to 9 bases. Germline values: CDR1 SGHDT, CDR2 YYEEEE. This CDR3 contains 13 residues. The CDR3 coding sequence is TGTGCCAGCAGCTTGGGGGGTTTCAACGAGCAGTACTTC. Amino acid sequence: CASSLGGFNEQYF.

This clone has only a few counts. J is TRBJ1-2 and V is TRBV19, with 7 positions matching TRBD1. The CDR3 is made up of 14 amino acids. CDR1 and CDR2 from the germline V gene are LNHDA and SQIVND (reference sequence). Trimming removed 7 bases from V and 4 bases from J; junction bases left unmatched: 9. Here the CDR3 DNA reads TGTGCCAGTACTCATCCCGGGACAGTCTATGGCTACACCTTC. Translating it yields CASTHPGTVYGYTF.

The rearrangement joins TRBV4-1 to TRBJ2-7, with 7 positions matching TRBD2. The V gene's germline CDR1 is MGHRA and CDR2 YSYEKL. V was clipped by 6 bases and J by 2 bases; unmatched bases: 10. CDR3 length: 15 amino acids. CDR3 residues: CASRPAGEGAYEQYF. The CDR3 bases are TGCGCCAGCAGGCCGGCGGGGGAAGGAGCCTACGAGCAGTACTTC.

A few counts support this clone. The chain employs TRBV7-9 and TRBJ1-5; 7 nucleotides match TRBD1. The CDR3 is made up of 14 amino acids. The junction had 3 bases not matched to a gene; V was cut back by 4 bases and J by 3 bases. From germline, CDR1 is SEHNR and CDR2 FQNEAQ (reference sequence). In nucleotides, the CDR3 is TGTGCCAGCAGCTCGGGACAGTTCAATCAGCCCCAGCATTTT. It is translated as CASSSGQFNQPQHF.

The genes are TRBV5-6 and TRBJ1-1; a possible D gene is TRBD1 (5 bases). Per the germline V gene, CDR1 is SGHDT and CDR2 is YYEEEE. Trimming removed 5 bases from V and 7 bases from J, with 12 bases in between. The CDR3 contains 12 residues. CDR3 sequence reads: CASSSGDFEAFF. CDR3 sequence (DNA): TGTGCCAGCAGTTCTGGGGACTTTGAAGCTTTCTTT.

The chain joins TRBV5-6 to TRBJ2-7; tentative D call: TRBD2 (5 bases). CDR1 is SGHDT and CDR2 is YYEEEE in the germline V gene. Deletions cut 6 bases from V and 2 bases from J, with 15 bases between. CDR3 length: 14 amino acids. The CDR3 nucleotides read TGTGCCAGCAACCTCAGAGGGAACCCCTACGAGCAGTACTTC. Protein product: CASNLRGNPYEQYF.

For the CDR3, the DNA is TGCGCCAGCAGCTTAGGGACCAACACCGGGGAGCTGTTTTTT. It is translated as CASSLGTNTGELFF. The chain employs TRBV4-1 and TRBJ2-2; D is possibly TRBD1 or TRBD2 (5 bases each). The V end lost 5 bases, the J end lost 2 bases, and 9 bases lay between the germline ends. Germline-derived CDR1 and CDR2 are MGHRA and YSYEKL. The CDR3 extends over 14 amino acids.

This clone was counted a single time. The chain couples TRBV30 to TRBJ2-3, with D possibly matching TRBD2 (7 bases). Looked up from germline, CDR1 is GTSNPN and CDR2 is SVGIG (reference sequence). The CDR3 extends over 12 amino acids. With 7 bases removed from V and 14 bases from J, the gap between germline ends came to 22 bases. This chain's CDR3 is CAFQEGGMYPYF. As DNA, the CDR3 is TGTGCCTTCCAAGAGGGGGGGATGTATCCGTATTTT. The full variable domain, completed using reference TRBV30 and TRBJ2-3, is SQTIHQWPATLVQPVGSPLSLECTVEGTSNPNLYWYRQAAGRGLQLLFYSVGIGQISSEVPQNLSASRPQDRQFILSSKKLLLSDSGFYLCAFQEGGMYPYFGPGTRLTVL.

V usage is TRBV25-1 and J usage is TRBJ2-5, with a tentative D call TRBD2 (7 bases). Trimming stripped 5 bases from V and 11 bases from J, with 18 bases between. The CDR3 sequence is 13 residues long. Germline V gene sequence: CDR1 MGHDK, CDR2 SYGVNS. The CDR3 DNA reads TGTGCCAGCAGTTATCGGGGGGCCGGAGAGCAGTACTTC. Translating gives CASSYRGAGEQYF.